This T cell receptor beta chain was identified in a study of T cell changes during pregnancy in multiple sclerosis. TCRdb's copy holds only in-frame clones and misses some; the assay was immunoSEQ multiplex PCR. The table lists under 75,000 clones, approximately 93% of them singletons. The V end was cut by 3 bases, the J end by 4 bases, with 14 bases between. Germline lookup yields CDR1 LNHDA and CDR2 SQIVND (reference sequence). The CDR3 covers 15 residues. The clonotype was recovered from a female donor with multiple sclerosis, enrolled in a pregnancy study. The chain joins TRBV19 to TRBJ2-3; TRBD2 might be the D (6 bases). Source: CD8+ T cells from peripheral blood mononuclear cells, taken in the second trimester of pregnancy. The CDR3 bases are TGTGCCAGTAGTATGGGAGCGGGCGGGCCAGATACGCAGTATTTT. Protein sequence: CASSMGAGGPDTQYF.